The sequence of this T cell receptor (beta chain) was determined in a study of blood T cell repertoires in COVID-19. Germline V CDR1 and CDR2: SQVTM, ANQGSEA. V was cut by 7 bases and J by 8 bases, with 14 bases left in between. The CDR3 contains 11 residues. Sequencing used immunoSEQ multiplex PCR; TCRdb keeps in-frame clones, though not all of them. Of 250,000 to 300,000 clones listed, over 65% are singletons. The rearrangement links TRBV29-1 to TRBJ1-2; a weak D match, TRBD1 (6 bases). Sample: peripheral blood. The clonotype originates from a man aged 55 to 70 who had recovered from COVID-19. The CDR3 is CSDATGGGYTF. The DNA of the CDR3 is TGCAGCGACGCGACGGGGGGCGGCTACACCTTC. Full variable domain (outside the CDR3, taken from reference TRBV29-1 and TRBJ1-2): SAVISQKPSRDICQRGTSLTIQCQVDSQVTMMFWYRQQPGQSLTLIATANQGSEATYESGFVIDKFPISRPNLTFSTLTVSNMSPEDSSIYLCSDATGGGYTFGSGTRLTVV.